This TCR beta chain was obtained from a study of T cell responses to AZD1222 COVID-19 vaccine. With 7 bases removed from V and 5 bases from J, the gap between germline ends came to 11 bases. The germline V gene has CDR1 MRHNA and CDR2 SNTAGT. This CDR3 region has 12 residues. With regard to this clone: What it binds is unknown.

Libraries were prepared by immunoSEQ multiplex PCR; TCRdb keeps only in-frame clonotypes and omits some of them. The sample carries 120,000 or so clones, about 92% recorded once. General study points: It should be noted that donors were predominantly white British and more often female, and clonal diversity was possibly underestimated. Spike was spanned by vaccine-associated CD4 TCRs, with dominance at 160-218 and 743-854. As reported, nearly half of all spike-specific TCRs target variant regions that are unmutated. Spike-specific TCR breadth and depth were elevated following two AZD1222 doses.

The chain carries TRBV6-4 and TRBJ1-1; possibly TRBD1 for D (6 bases). Source: peripheral blood, taken on day 0 of AZD1222 vaccination. This clonotype was obtained from an adult in good health. CDR3 sequence reads: CASTYRETEAFF. CDR3 DNA sequence: TGTGCCAGCACCTACAGGGAAACTGAAGCTTTCTTT.